The next 8 T cell receptor beta chains were all read from a single sample in a study of identifying expanded T cells in peripheral blood. Profiling relied on immunoSEQ multiplex PCR, and the TCRdb table lists in-frame clones only, not all of them. Of just over 90,000 clones in the sample, about nine tenths were seen once. The sequenced sample consisted of blood. These receptors were obtained from a person aged 18 to 75 in good health.

The V call is TRBV28, the J call TRBJ2-7; D possibly uses TRBD1 or TRBD2 (5 bases each). Trimming took off 3 bases at V and 3 bases at J, with 12 bases between the two ends. CDR3 length: 14 residues. The germline CDR1 and CDR2 sequences are MDHEN and SYDVKM. CDR3 bases: TGTGCCAGCAGTTTCTCGGGACGGTTCTACGAGCAGTACTTC. Protein sequence: CASSFSGRFYEQYF.

This chain connects TRBV10-1 to TRBJ1-3, with D unresolved. V lost 8 bases and J 0 bases, leaving 20 bases between the germline ends. CDR1 WNHNN and CDR2 SYGVQD come from the germline V gene (reference sequence). This CDR3 spans 17 amino acids. The CDR3 nucleotides are TGCGCCAGCGGGTCGGTTAGAAACGTCTTCTCTGGAAACACCATATATTTT. It encodes CASGSVRNVFSGNTIYF.

This chain connects TRBV27 to TRBJ1-1; tentatively, D is TRBD1 (5 bases). Per the germline V gene, CDR1 is MNHEY and CDR2 is SMNVEV (reference sequence). V was cut by 4 bases and J by 3 bases, with 9 bases left in between. CDR3 length: 13 residues. The CDR3 DNA sequence: TGTGCCAGCAGTTCGGGGGACTACACTGAAGCTTTCTTT. As protein: CASSSGDYTEAFF.

The J gene is TRBJ2-5, the V gene TRBV19, with 10 nucleotides matching TRBD1. This CDR3 region has 15 residues. Losses at the gene ends were 1 base for V and 5 bases for J; bases not matched to a gene: 4. CDR1 is LNHDA, CDR2 SQIVND, per germline (reference sequence). Here the CDR3 reads CASSIGTGGTETQYF. In DNA form, the CDR3 reads TGTGCCAGTAGTATAGGGACAGGGGGAACGGAGACCCAGTACTTC.

The genes are TRBV2 and TRBJ2-7, with D uncertain. The germline V gene encodes CDR1 SNHLY and CDR2 FYNNEI. This CDR3 region has 12 residues. Trimming left V 5 bases short and J 2 bases short, with 7 bases between. The CDR3: CASSKTAYEQYF. The CDR3 bases are TGTGCCAGCAGTAAAACTGCCTACGAGCAGTACTTC.

The chain joins TRBV19 to TRBJ1-5; a possible D gene is TRBD1 (6 bases). The CDR3 contains 16 residues. Germline CDR1 LNHDA, CDR2 SQIVND (reference sequence). Trimming removed 3 bases at V and 0 bases at J, with 12 bases between. The DNA of the CDR3 is TGTGCCAGTAGTATCCTAGGGGGATATAGCAATCAGCCCCAGCATTTT. Its protein is CASSILGGYSNQPQHF.

The chain carries TRBV19 and TRBJ2-7; TRBD1 agrees at 10 bases. The CDR3 covers 15 residues. V shed 4 bases and J 3 bases; nucleotides not matched to a gene: 6. CDR1 LNHDA and CDR2 SQIVND come from the germline V gene (reference sequence). CDR3 sequence (DNA): TGTGCCAGTAGTAAAGCCGGGACAGGGGTCTACGAGCAGTACTTC. This gives the protein CASSKAGTGVYEQYF.

The chain employs TRBV5-1 and TRBJ1-3; 7 bases fit TRBD1. The CDR3 consists of 17 residues. The germline CDR1 and CDR2 sequences are SGHRS and YFSETQ. V lost 2 bases, J lost 3 bases, and 11 bases stayed unmatched. CDR3 residues: CASSFSPPGGVGNTIYF. The CDR3 nucleotides are TGCGCCAGCAGCTTTTCCCCCCCAGGGGGAGTTGGAAACACCATATATTTT.